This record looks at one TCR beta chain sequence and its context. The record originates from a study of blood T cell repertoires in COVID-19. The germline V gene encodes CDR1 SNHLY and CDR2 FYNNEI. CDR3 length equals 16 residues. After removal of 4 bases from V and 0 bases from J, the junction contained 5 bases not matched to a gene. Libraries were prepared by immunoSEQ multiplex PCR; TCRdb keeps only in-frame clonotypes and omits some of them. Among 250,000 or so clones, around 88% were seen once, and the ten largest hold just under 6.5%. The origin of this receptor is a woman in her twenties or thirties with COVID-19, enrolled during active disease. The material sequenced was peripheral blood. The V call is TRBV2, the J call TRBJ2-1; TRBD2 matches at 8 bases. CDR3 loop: CASSAIRGGSYNEQFF. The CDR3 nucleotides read TGTGCCAGCAGTGCCATCCGGGGGGGCTCCTACAATGAGCAGTTCTTC.